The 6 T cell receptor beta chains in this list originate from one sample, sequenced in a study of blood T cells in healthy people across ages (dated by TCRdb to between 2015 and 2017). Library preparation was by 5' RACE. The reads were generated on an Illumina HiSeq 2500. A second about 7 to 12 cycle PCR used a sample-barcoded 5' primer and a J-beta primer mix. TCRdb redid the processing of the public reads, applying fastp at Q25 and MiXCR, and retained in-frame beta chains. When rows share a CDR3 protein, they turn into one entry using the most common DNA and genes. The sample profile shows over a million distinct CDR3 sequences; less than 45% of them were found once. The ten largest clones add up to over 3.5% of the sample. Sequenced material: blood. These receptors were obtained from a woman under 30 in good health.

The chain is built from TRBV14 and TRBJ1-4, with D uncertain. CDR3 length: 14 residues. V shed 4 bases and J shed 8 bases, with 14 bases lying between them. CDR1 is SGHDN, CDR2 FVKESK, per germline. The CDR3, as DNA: TGTGCCAGCAGCCCTCCTGACCCGGGGGAAAAACTGTTTTTT. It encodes CASSPPDPGEKLFF.

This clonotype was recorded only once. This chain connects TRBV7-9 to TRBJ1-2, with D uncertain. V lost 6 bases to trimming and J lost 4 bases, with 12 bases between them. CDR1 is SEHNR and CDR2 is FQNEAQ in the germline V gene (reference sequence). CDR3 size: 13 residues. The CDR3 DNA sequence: TGTGCCAGCAGAAGGAAAGGGATCTATGGCTACACCTTC. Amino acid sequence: CASRRKGIYGYTF.

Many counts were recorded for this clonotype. CDR3 sequence reads: CASSLVSGWGTDTQYF. CDR3 nucleotides: TGTGCCAGCAGTTTGGTATCGGGGTGGGGCACAGATACGCAGTATTTT. The rearrangement links TRBV27 to TRBJ2-3, with D maybe TRBD2 (5 bases). The CDR3 is 16 amino acids. Per germline, CDR1 MNHEY and CDR2 SMNVEV (reference sequence). Deletions cut 3 bases from V and 1 base from J, with 14 bases between.

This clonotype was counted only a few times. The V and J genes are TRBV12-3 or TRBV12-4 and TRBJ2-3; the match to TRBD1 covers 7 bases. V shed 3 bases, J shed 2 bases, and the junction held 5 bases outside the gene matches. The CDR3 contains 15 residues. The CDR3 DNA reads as TGTGCCAGCAGTTTCCGACAGGGATACACAGATACGCAGTATTTT. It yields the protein CASSFRQGYTDTQYF.

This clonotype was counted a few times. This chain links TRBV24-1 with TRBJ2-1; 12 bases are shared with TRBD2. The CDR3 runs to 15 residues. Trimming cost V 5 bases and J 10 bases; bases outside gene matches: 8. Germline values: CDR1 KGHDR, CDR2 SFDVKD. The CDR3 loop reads CATSGLAGGPGEQFF. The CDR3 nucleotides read TGTGCCACCAGTGGTCTAGCGGGAGGGCCTGGCGAGCAGTTCTTC.

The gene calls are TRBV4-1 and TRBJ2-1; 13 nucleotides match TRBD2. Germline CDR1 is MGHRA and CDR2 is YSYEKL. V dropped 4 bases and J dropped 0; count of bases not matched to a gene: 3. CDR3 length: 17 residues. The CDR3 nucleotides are TGCGCCAGCAGCCGGACTAGCGGGGGCGCCTCCTACAATGAGCAGTTCTTC. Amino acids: CASSRTSGGASYNEQFF.